This T cell receptor beta chain was observed in a study of T cell responses to AZD1222 COVID-19 vaccine. Whole-study findings and limits: Donors were largely white British and mainly female; clonal diversity was possibly underestimated. At baseline, seropositivity was found in only a handful of AZD1222 recipients.

This clone was observed a few times. The antigen remains undetermined. The junction does not match germline at one end; this may be a read error. This CDR3 comprises 13 residues. Looked up from germline, CDR1 is KGHSH and CDR2 is LQKENI. Sequencing was performed with immunoSEQ multiplex PCR; in TCRdb, only in-frame clones are kept and a portion is missing. Of some 82,000 clones in the sample, about nine tenths were seen once. This sequence joins TRBV18 and TRBJ1-2; D ambiguous. This specimen was peripheral blood, taken on day 0 of AZD1222 vaccination. The TCR was taken from an adult in good health. CDR3 sequence (DNA): TGTGCCAGCTCACCGTCTGTGGAGCGTGGCCACACCTTC. Translated, it gives CASSPSVERGHTF.